The rows below give T cell receptor beta chains drawn from one sample of a study of OX40 agonist ivuxolimab in advanced cancers. The assay was immunoSEQ multiplex PCR, and TCRdb's table has in-frame clones only and misses some. The data contain about 50,000 clones, roughly four fifths of them seen just once; the ten biggest clones take up approximately 1.5%. Sequenced material: CD4+ or CD8+ T cells sorted from blood, taken in a trial of the OX40 agonist ivuxolimab. The receptor set was obtained from an adult with an advanced solid tumor such as melanoma, head and neck, liver or kidney cancer. Each CDR3 is given with its conserved first and last residue. The D gene is left open where the match is weak. Not all rows give a size; the values are once, few, many and, for expanded clones, a class.

abundance,v_gene,j_gene,d_gene,CDR3aa,CDR3nt
NA,TRBV25-1,TRBJ2-7,NA,CASSPLATYEQYF,TGTGCCAGCAGTCCGCTGGCTACCTACGAGCAGTACTTC
NA,TRBV4-1,TRBJ2-1,NA,CASSQDDRLIDNEQFF,TGCGCCAGCAGCCAAGACGACAGGCTTATCGACAATGAGCAGTTCTTC
NA,TRBV19,TRBJ2-7,NA,CASSIRGDIIYEQYF,TGTGCCAGTAGTATTAGAGGGGACATCATCTACGAGCAGTACTTC
NA,TRBV6-1,TRBJ2-7,TRBD1,CATRDRVAEQYF,TGTGCCACCCGAGACAGGGTAGCCGAGCAGTACTTC
NA,TRBV9,TRBJ1-3,NA,CASSVGMDGNTIYF,TGTGCCAGCAGCGTAGGAATGGACGGTAACACCATATATTTT
NA,TRBV6-1,TRBJ1-1,NA,CASSVELNTEAFF,TGTGCCAGCAGTGTAGAGTTGAACACTGAAGCTTTCTTT
NA,TRBV27,TRBJ2-1,TRBD2,CASSFFGLAGYNEQFF,TGTGCCAGCAGTTTTTTCGGACTAGCGGGATACAATGAGCAGTTCTTC
NA,TRBV4-1,TRBJ2-7,TRBD1,CASSQGQGGTYEQYF,TGCGCCAGCAGCCAAGGACAGGGGGGGACCTACGAGCAGTACTTC
few,TRBV30,TRBJ2-6,NA,CAWGIHTTSGANVLTF,TGTGCCTGGGGGATACACACAACCTCTGGGGCCAACGTCCTGACTTTC
once,TRBV19,TRBJ2-1,TRBD2,CASSQRSGLAGYNEQFF,TGTGCCAGTAGCCAGAGGTCCGGACTAGCGGGCTACAATGAGCAGTTCTTC
NA,TRBV5-8,TRBJ2-2,TRBD1,CASSSRTGRTGELFF,TGTGCCAGCAGCTCACGGACAGGGAGGACCGGGGAGCTGTTTTTT
NA,TRBV10-3,TRBJ1-2,TRBD1,CAIRTGTGENYGYTF,TGTGCCATCAGGACCGGGACAGGGGAAAACTATGGCTACACCTTC
NA,TRBV7-8,TRBJ2-3,TRBD2,CASSLASRLAEGTDTQYF,TGTGCCAGCAGCTTAGCCTCCAGACTAGCGGAGGGCACAGATACGCAGTATTTT
NA,TRBV18,TRBJ1-1,NA,CASSPPGGSTEAFF,TGTGCCAGCTCACCACCTGGGGGGTCCACTGAAGCTTTCTTT
NA,TRBV20-1,TRBJ1-2,NA,CSASSYGYTF,TGCAGTGCTAGTTCCTATGGCTACACCTTC
few,TRBV15,TRBJ2-2,NA,CATSAQGIHTGELFF,TGTGCCACCAGCGCACAGGGAATCCACACCGGGGAGCTGTTTTTT
NA,TRBV30,TRBJ1-2,NA,CAWSVGTGYTF,TGTGCCTGGAGTGTGGGAACGGGCTACACCTTC
NA,TRBV29-1,TRBJ1-4,NA,CSIAGATNEKLFF,TGCAGCATCGCAGGGGCAACTAATGAAAAACTGTTTTTT
NA,TRBV11-2,TRBJ2-7,NA,CASSLTDSRSLYEQYF,TGTGCCAGCAGCCTGACGGACAGCCGCTCGCTATACGAGCAGTACTTC
NA,TRBV5-5,TRBJ2-6,NA,CASSLRRQSGANVLTF,TGTGCCAGCAGCCTACGGAGACAGTCTGGGGCCAACGTCCTGACTTTC
NA,TRBV5-1,TRBJ2-1,TRBD2,CASSLKLAGVGEQFF,TGCGCCAGCAGCCTAAAACTAGCGGGAGTGGGTGAGCAGTTCTTC
few,TRBV6-5,TRBJ1-6,NA,CASRLGQRNSPLHF,TGTGCCAGCAGGTTGGGGCAGCGGAATTCACCCCTCCACTTT
NA,TRBV27,TRBJ1-1,TRBD1,CASSPTDRVNTEAFF,TGTGCCAGCAGTCCCACCGACAGGGTAAACACTGAAGCTTTCTTT
few,TRBV5-6,TRBJ1-6,NA,CASSLGGIYASPLHF,TGTGCCAGCAGCTTAGGCGGAATTTATGCCTCACCCCTCCACTTT
NA,TRBV2,TRBJ2-7,TRBD1,CASSEGQNYEQYF,TGTGCCAGCAGTGAGGGACAGAACTACGAGCAGTACTTC
NA,TRBV6-5,TRBJ2-7,TRBD1,CAITRGDRVGEQYF,TGTGCCATCACCCGGGGGGACAGGGTCGGCGAGCAGTACTTC
few,TRBV6-1,TRBJ1-5,NA,CASREDKSGNQPQHF,TGTGCCAGCAGAGAAGACAAGTCAGGCAATCAGCCCCAGCATTTT
NA,TRBV2,TRBJ1-4,NA,CASSVRETTNEKLFF,TGTGCCAGCAGTGTCAGGGAGACAACTAATGAAAAACTGTTTTTT
once,TRBV6-6,TRBJ2-1,TRBD2,CASSHSGSVSYNEQFF,TGTGCCAGCAGCCATAGCGGGAGTGTATCCTACAATGAGCAGTTCTTC
NA,TRBV6-1,TRBJ2-5,TRBD1,CASSFMGQDQETQYF,TGTGCCAGCAGTTTTATGGGACAGGATCAAGAGACCCAGTACTTC
few,TRBV4-1,TRBJ2-2,NA,CASSQDRVGELFF,TGCGCCAGCAGCCAAGACAGGGTCGGGGAGCTGTTTTTT
NA,TRBV7-6,TRBJ2-3,TRBD2,CASSVGTSGRTDTQYF,TGTGCCAGCTCCGTCGGAACTAGCGGGAGGACAGATACGCAGTATTTT
once,TRBV7-9,TRBJ2-3,NA,CASSLADRQDTQYF,TGTGCCAGCAGCTTAGCTGACCGTCAGGATACGCAGTATTTT
once,TRBV21-1,TRBJ1-2,NA,CAGRDRGPADGYTF,TGTGCCGGCCGGGACAGGGGGCCCGCTGATGGCTACACCTTC
NA,TRBV5-4,TRBJ1-1,NA,CASSLDTEAFF,TGTGCCAGCAGCTTAGACACTGAAGCTTTCTTT
NA,TRBV18,TRBJ1-5,TRBD1,CASSLTPGQGSQPQHF,TGTGCCAGCTCATTAACTCCGGGACAGGGGAGTCAGCCCCAGCATTTT
NA,TRBV7-6,TRBJ1-2,TRBD1,CASSPGTGVSNYGYTF,TGTGCCAGCAGCCCCGGGACAGGGGTTTCTAACTATGGCTACACCTTC
NA,TRBV6-4,TRBJ1-1,TRBD1,CASSRDRNTEAFF,TGTGCCAGCAGCCGGGACAGGAACACTGAAGCTTTCTTT
NA,TRBV19,TRBJ2-7,NA,CASSLLGGGFEQYF,TGTGCCAGTAGTCTACTAGGAGGGGGGTTCGAGCAGTACTTC
NA,TRBV27,TRBJ2-7,TRBD1,CASSRTGTGTYEQYF,TGTGCCAGCAGCCGAACCGGGACAGGAACCTACGAGCAGTACTTC
medium-sized,TRBV7-2,TRBJ1-5,NA,CASSLQPNQPQHF,TGTGCCAGCAGCTTGCAACCCAATCAGCCCCAGCATTTT
NA,TRBV18,TRBJ1-3,TRBD1,CASSRFDPGQTTWRNTIYF,TGTGCCAGCTCACGGTTCGATCCGGGACAGACTACATGGAGAAACACCATATATTTT
NA,TRBV18,TRBJ1-1,NA,CASSPRRDPRGYTEAFF,TGTGCCAGCTCACCGCGCCGGGACCCAAGAGGGTACACTGAAGCTTTCTTT
NA,TRBV30,TRBJ2-1,TRBD2,CAWSIGLAGGGEQFF,TGTGCCTGGAGTATCGGACTAGCGGGAGGTGGTGAGCAGTTCTTC
once,TRBV9,TRBJ1-2,NA,CASSALLGGSYGYTF,TGTGCCAGCAGCGCCCTCCTAGGGGGTAGCTATGGCTACACCTTC
NA,TRBV2,TRBJ2-5,NA,CASGTAFQETQYF,TGTGCCAGCGGTACTGCCTTCCAAGAGACCCAGTACTTC
NA,TRBV13,TRBJ2-7,NA,CASSYANEQYF,TGTGCCAGCAGCTACGCGAACGAGCAGTACTTC
NA,TRBV19,TRBJ1-2,NA,CASSFPTGARGYTF,TGTGCCAGTAGTTTCCCCACGGGCGCCCGGGGCTACACCTTC
NA,TRBV7-3,TRBJ2-7,NA,CASSEGQSYEQYF,TGTGCCAGCAGCGAAGGACAGTCCTACGAGCAGTACTTC
few,TRBV9,TRBJ1-1,TRBD1,CASSPQGLQMNTEAFF,TGTGCCAGCAGCCCACAGGGGCTGCAAATGAACACTGAAGCTTTCTTT
NA,TRBV28,TRBJ2-1,NA,CASSRSEHYNEQFF,TGTGCCAGCAGTCGGTCTGAGCACTACAATGAGCAGTTCTTC
NA,TRBV5-1,TRBJ2-7,NA,CASSPALRAPGYEQYF,TGCGCCAGCAGCCCTGCTCTCCGGGCGCCGGGGTACGAGCAGTACTTC
NA,TRBV11-2,TRBJ2-7,TRBD2,CASSLVRAGGRYEQYF,TGTGCCAGCAGCTTAGTCCGAGCGGGAGGTCGGTACGAGCAGTACTTC
NA,TRBV6-1,TRBJ2-5,NA,CASRGQAGETQYF,TGTGCCAGCAGGGGGCAGGCAGGGGAGACCCAGTACTTC
NA,TRBV5-1,TRBJ1-1,NA,CASSFAGGTEAFF,TGCGCCAGCAGCTTCGCGGGCGGCACTGAAGCTTTCTTT
once,TRBV7-2,TRBJ1-1,TRBD1,CASSLELGGQGMNTEAFF,TGTGCCAGCAGCTTGGAGTTAGGGGGACAGGGGATGAACACTGAAGCTTTCTTT
once,TRBV4-2,TRBJ1-6,NA,CASSQGASVGPLHF,TGTGCCAGCAGCCAAGGGGCTTCAGTGGGGCCCCTCCACTTT
NA,TRBV5-1,TRBJ2-7,TRBD2,CASSLDPSGRLEQYF,TGCGCCAGCAGCTTGGATCCTAGCGGGAGGCTCGAGCAGTACTTC
few,TRBV27,TRBJ2-5,NA,CASSLGQTQYF,TGTGCCAGCAGTCTAGGACAGACCCAGTACTTC
NA,TRBV4-2,TRBJ2-7,NA,CASSQGTTVYEQYF,TGTGCCAGCAGCCAAGGAACTACAGTCTACGAGCAGTACTTC